The table lists the clone carrying this T cell receptor beta chain with many counts. The sample comes from a study of immune characterization of retroperitoneal liposarcoma. The CDR3 extends over 15 amino acids. Germline V lookup: CDR1 SNHLY, CDR2 FYNNEI. The V and J ends lost 3 bases and 4 bases, in that order; junction bases with no gene match: 6. TCRdb re-derived calls from the PCR reads in MiXCR, one entry per CDR3 protein. Of over 8,000 distinct CDR3 sequences listed, under 30% are singletons. V gene TRBV2 combines with J gene TRBJ2-5; 9 bases are a match to TRBD2. The sequenced sample consisted of blood. This sequence originates from a male donor with retroperitoneal liposarcoma. The CDR3 DNA follows: TGTGCCAGCAGTGAGCGGGGGGGCAACCGAGAGACCCAGTACTTC. Translated, it gives CASSERGGNRETQYF.